This T cell receptor beta chain emerged from a study of blood T cells in healthy people across ages. Study context: Template switching recovered approximately one barcoded beta molecule for every two T cells.

V gave up 8 bases and J gave up 4 bases, with 17 bases separating them. CDR3 length: 14 residues. In germline, CDR1 is MDHEN, CDR2 SYDVKM. This clonotype has only a few counts. As yet, its antigen is unknown. Study conclusions and caveats: Underestimates were what the diversity estimates from one million T cells were considered to be. Significant beta diversity loss was already apparent by age about 42, declining roughly linearly.

The authors ran a second PCR of roughly 6 to 12 cycles using a sample-barcoded 5' primer and a J-beta primer mix. A 12-random-nucleotide template-switch adaptor tagged each cDNA molecule. TCRdb called the 5' RACE reads again in MiXCR, with one record for every CDR3 protein. The repertoire holds hundreds of thousands of distinct CDR3 sequences, approximately 30% seen once, with around 14% in the top ten. Specimen: blood. The clonotype originates from a woman aged 80 or older in good health. The genes are TRBV28 and TRBJ1-1; a possible D gene is TRBD1 (6 bases). CDR3 coding DNA: TGTGCCAGCTCAACAGGGTATGGCGGCACTGAAGCTTTCTTT. It is translated as CASSTGYGGTEAFF.